Listed here are 30 T cell receptor beta chains from one sample, sequenced in a study of shared clonotypes between healthy human individuals. Using immunoSEQ multiplex PCR, the repertoire was profiled, and TCRdb retains in-frame clones only, with some absent. The sample shows 2.5 million or so clones, 90% to 95% of them seen only once. Sequencing was carried out using naive CD4+ T cells sorted from blood. Regarding subset: CD45RA+ positively selected. The receptors here all came from a man aged 18 to 29 in good health.

The chain couples TRBV10-3 to TRBJ2-7; the D gene could be TRBD1 or TRBD2 (6 bases each). Germline CDR1 ENHRY, CDR2 SYGVKD. This CDR3 contains 13 residues. V was shortened by 2 bases and J by 5 bases, with 10 bases between the two germline ends. The CDR3 spells CAISEAGEDEQYF. In DNA, the CDR3 is TGTGCCATCAGTGAGGCAGGGGAGGACGAGCAGTACTTC.

For this clone: Other DNA sequences within the sample encode an identical CDR3. The V gene is TRBV7-3, the J gene TRBJ2-5, with 7 bases that match TRBD2. In germline, CDR1 is SGHTA, CDR2 FQGTGA. This CDR3 region has 13 residues. Trimming took 5 bases from V and 2 from J; bases not matched to a gene: 2. The CDR3 loop is CASSPGLQETQYF. For the CDR3, the DNA is TGTGCCAGCAGCCCGGGACTACAAGAGACCCAGTACTTC.

The V call is TRBV28, the J call TRBJ1-3; D is perhaps TRBD1 (5 bases). The CDR3 totals 19 residues. Germline loops: CDR1 MDHEN, CDR2 SYDVKM. V was shortened by 4 bases and J by 4 bases, with 26 bases between the two germline ends. DNA for the CDR3: TGTGCCAGCAGTTCCTACTACCCCCCCGTACAGGCGACCGGAAACACCATATATTTT. Residues: CASSSYYPPVQATGNTIYF.

The chain employs TRBV5-6 and TRBJ1-6; D is unresolved. The CDR3 spans 14 residues. Trimming cost V 0 bases and J 11 bases, with 12 bases left between them. CDR1 is SGHDT and CDR2 is YYEEEE in the germline V gene. CDR3 sequence reads: CASSLAVTAAPLHF. CDR3 bases: TGTGCCAGCAGCTTGGCCGTAACGGCGGCACCCCTCCACTTT.

The rearrangement links TRBV28 to TRBJ2-7; tentatively, D is TRBD1 (6 bases). This CDR3 contains 15 residues. The V and J ends lost 1 base and 4 bases respectively, with 14 bases between them. Germline V gene data show CDR1 as MDHEN and CDR2 as SYDVKM. CDR3 coding DNA: TGTGCCAGCAGTTTATTCGTGGGGGCTACGTACGAGCAGTACTTC. Its protein is CASSLFVGATYEQYF.

V usage is TRBV4-2 and J usage is TRBJ2-3; TRBD2 matches 9 bases. Germline V gene lookup returns CDR1 LGHNA and CDR2 YNFKEQ. The CDR3 runs to 15 residues. With 2 bases clipped from V and 3 bases from J, the junction kept 3 bases outside the gene matches. The CDR3 sequence: CASSQRLAETDTQYF. As DNA, the CDR3 is TGTGCCAGCAGCCAAAGACTAGCGGAAACAGATACGCAGTATTTT.

The chain has TRBV9 and TRBJ1-4; no firm D call. CDR1 SGDLS and CDR2 YYNGEE come from the germline V gene. Trimming took off 0 bases at V and 4 bases at J, with 10 bases between the two ends. This CDR3 has 15 amino acids. CDR3: CASSVVGSGNEKLFF. The CDR3 DNA reads as TGTGCCAGCAGCGTAGTCGGGTCTGGTAATGAAAAACTGTTTTTT. Filled out from reference TRBV9 and TRBJ1-4, the complete variable domain reads DSGVTQTPKHLITATGQRVTLRCSPRSGDLSVYWYQQSLDQGLQFLIQYYNGEERAKGNILERFSAQQFPDLHSELNLSSLELGDSALYFCASSVVGSGNEKLFFGSGTQLSVL.

This clone was counted a single time. The chain couples TRBV29-1 to TRBJ2-7; 7 nucleotides match TRBD2. The germline V gene has CDR1 SQVTM and CDR2 ANQGSEA. V lost 4 bases to trimming and J lost 7 bases; unmatched junction nucleotides: 10. This CDR3 has 13 amino acids. The CDR3 coding sequence is TGCAGCGTTGCCCCTTGGGGGAGGGATGAGCAGTACTTC. Its protein is CSVAPWGRDEQYF.

As for this clone: Other DNA sequences in this specimen translate into the identical CDR3. This sequence joins TRBV4-3 and TRBJ1-6; no reliable D call. The V and J ends lost 0 bases and 4 bases respectively, with 4 bases between them. The CDR3 extends over 14 amino acids. Looked up from germline, CDR1 is LGHNA and CDR2 is YSLEER. The chain's CDR3 is CASSQEGYNSPLHF. DNA for the CDR3: TGCGCCAGCAGCCAAGAGGGTTATAATTCACCCCTCCACTTT.

This clone was seen only a few times. Other nucleotide sequences from this sample produce the same CDR3. The chain is built from TRBV10-3 and TRBJ1-1; D is ambiguous. The CDR3 totals 13 residues. Germline CDR1 and CDR2: ENHRY and SYGVKD. V was cut by 0 bases and J by 5 bases, with 7 bases left in between. The CDR3 spells CAISESSVTEAFF. The CDR3 nucleotides read TGTGCCATCAGTGAGTCATCAGTTACTGAAGCTTTCTTT.

The gene calls are TRBV13 and TRBJ2-3; 10 nucleotides align to TRBD2. The length of the CDR3 is 18 residues. The V gene end was trimmed by 0 bases and the J gene end by 2 bases; junction bases not matched to a gene: 8. Germline CDR1 reads PRHDT; CDR2 reads FYEKMQ (reference sequence). CDR3 sequence: CASSLGSGLAEITDTQYF. In DNA, the CDR3 is TGTGCCAGCAGCTTAGGGTCCGGACTAGCGGAAATCACAGATACGCAGTATTTT.

The chain employs TRBV6-4 and TRBJ2-7, with no clear D. V was shortened by 6 bases and J by 0 bases, with 12 bases between the two germline ends. The germline gives CDR1 MRHNA, CDR2 SNTAGT. The CDR3 runs 14 residues. In DNA form, the CDR3 reads TGTGCCAGCAGGGATACTCGTAGCTCCTACGAGCAGTACTTC. This codes for CASRDTRSSYEQYF.

The chain is built from TRBV6-1 and TRBJ2-7, with 8 bases that match TRBD1. The germline gives CDR1 MNHNS, CDR2 SASEGT. There are 18 residues in the CDR3. V lost 4 bases and J lost 6; bases outside the gene matches: 20. CDR3 bases: TGTGCCAGCAGTGGTCCCGGCGCCCCGGGACAGGCCACAGTCGAGCAGTACTTC. Translated, it gives CASSGPGAPGQATVEQYF.

This clone showed up just once. The same CDR3 also results from other DNA sequences found in this sample. The J gene is TRBJ2-7, the V gene TRBV19; D remains unclear. Germline V CDR1 and CDR2: LNHDA, SQIVND (reference sequence). The CDR3 extends over 12 amino acids. Deletions cut 1 base from V and 3 bases from J, with 4 bases between. CDR3 nucleotides: TGTGCCAGTAGTATAGTAGGCTACGAGCAGTACTTC. Protein sequence: CASSIVGYEQYF.

This CDR3 reads CASSPVSQDNYGYTF. The CDR3 DNA reads as TGTGCCAGCTCACCAGTTTCACAGGACAACTATGGCTACACCTTC. The gene calls are TRBV18 and TRBJ1-2, with TRBD1 as a possible D gene (5 bases). This CDR3 spans 15 amino acids. Trimming took off 2 bases at V and 2 bases at J, with 12 bases between the two ends. Germline V lookup: CDR1 KGHSH, CDR2 LQKENI.

About this clone: Because it lacks the conserved phenylalanine or tryptophan at the end, this CDR3 is likely a read error. The limits of the CDR3 on the DNA are not certain, so only TCRdb's listed CDR3 is given. The chain is built from TRBV12-5 and TRBJ1-1; TRBD1 is taken as the D call from the table, unchecked against the DNA. Including both end residues, the CDR3 is 9 amino acids long. CDR1 is LGHNT and CDR2 is FRNRAP in the germline V gene. This CDR3 is CASGGGGQV.

A remark on this clone: A read error may account for a junction end that differs from germline. The rearrangement joins TRBV2 to TRBJ2-1, with TRBD2 identical over 11 bases. The CDR3 loop spans 14 amino acids. In germline, CDR1 is SNHLY, CDR2 FYNNEI. CDR3 sequence: CASTLLSGGDGGVF. The CDR3 coding sequence is TGTGCCAGCACCCTCCTTAGCGGGGGGGATGGTGGGGTCTTC. The full variable domain, rest sourced from reference TRBV2 and TRBJ2-1, is EPEVTQTPSHQVTQMGQEVILRCVPISNHLYFYWYRQILGQKVEFLVSFYNNEISEKSEIFDDQFSVERPDGSNFTLKIRSTKLEDSAMYFCASTLLSGGDGGVFGPGTRLTVL.

CDR3 in DNA: TGTGCCAGCAGTCCCCATGAGGCCCTCTACGAGCAGTACTTC. Translating gives CASSPHEALYEQYF. The chain employs TRBV27 and TRBJ2-7; D not certain. The V gene lost 5 bases and the J gene lost 3 bases, with 14 bases spanning the gap. This CDR3 spans 14 amino acids. Germline V gene sequence: CDR1 MNHEY, CDR2 SMNVEV (reference sequence).

The V gene is TRBV5-5, the J gene TRBJ2-7; 7 positions agree with TRBD1. V lost 1 base and J lost 5; bases outside the gene matches: 9. The CDR3 has 15 residues. Germline assignment: CDR1 SGHKS and CDR2 YYEKEE (reference sequence). CDR3 in amino acids: CASSLLAGGSHEQYF. For the CDR3, the DNA is TGTGCCAGCAGCTTGTTGGCAGGGGGTTCACACGAGCAGTACTTC.

CDR3 protein: CASSSRAREPYNEQFF. In DNA form, the CDR3 reads TGTGCCAGCAGCTCTAGGGCCCGAGAGCCCTACAATGAGCAGTTCTTC. This rearrangement joins TRBV7-9 to TRBJ2-1; D not certain. This CDR3 contains 16 residues. V was trimmed by 4 bases and J by 2 bases, leaving 15 bases between them. Germline V lookup: CDR1 SEHNR, CDR2 FQNEAQ (reference sequence).

The chain couples TRBV7-2 to TRBJ2-1, with 9 bases identical to TRBD2. This CDR3 contains 15 residues. V gave up 8 bases and J gave up 8 bases; unmatched junction bases: 13. Germline assignment: CDR1 SGHTA and CDR2 FQGNSA. Here the CDR3 reads CASRRAAGGIHEQFF. DNA of the CDR3: TGTGCCAGCCGACGAGCAGCGGGAGGTATCCATGAGCAGTTCTTC.

The chain uses TRBV19 and TRBJ2-2, with TRBD2 matching over 7 bases. Trimming removed 6 bases from V and 7 bases from J; junction bases left unmatched: 11. The CDR3 sequence is 15 residues long. Germline-derived CDR1 and CDR2 are LNHDA and SQIVND (reference sequence). The CDR3: CASREREGLVGELFF. The CDR3 DNA is TGTGCCAGTAGGGAGAGGGAGGGCCTGGTCGGGGAGCTGTTTTTT.

This sequence joins TRBV28 and TRBJ2-7; perhaps TRBD1 as D (6 bases). The CDR3 sequence is 14 residues long. The germline CDR1 and CDR2 sequences are MDHEN and SYDVKM. Trimming took 7 bases from V and 5 from J, leaving 18 bases between them. The chain's CDR3 is CASITGPQAHEQYF. The CDR3 DNA sequence: TGTGCCAGCATCACAGGGCCCCAGGCCCACGAGCAGTACTTC.

The chain joins TRBV11-1 to TRBJ1-1, with D uncertain. Germline CDR1 SGHAT, CDR2 FQDESV (reference sequence). The CDR3 consists of 12 residues. Trimming took 5 bases from V and 5 from J, leaving 9 bases between them. In DNA form, the CDR3 reads TGTGCCAGCAGCCGATCGAGGACTGAAGCTTTCTTT. As protein: CASSRSRTEAFF. Full variable domain (rest looked up from reference TRBV11-1 and TRBJ1-1): EAEVAQSPRYKITEKSQAVAFWCDPISGHATLYWYRQILGQGPELLVQFQDESVVDDSQLPKDRFSAERLKGVDSTLKIQPAELGDSAMYLCASSRSRTEAFFGQGTRLTVV.

This chain joins TRBV7-9 and TRBJ2-7; possibly TRBD2 for D (7 bases). Trimming removed 5 bases at V and 1 base at J, with 15 bases between. The length of the CDR3 is 15 residues. Germline CDR1 SEHNR, CDR2 FQNEAQ (reference sequence). CDR3 nucleotides: TGTGCCAGCAGCGTAGACGGGGGGCTATCCTACGAGCAGTACTTC. Translating it yields CASSVDGGLSYEQYF.

The J gene is TRBJ2-3, the V gene TRBV5-1; 8 bases match TRBD1. The germline V gene encodes CDR1 SGHRS and CDR2 YFSETQ. There are 16 residues in the CDR3. V lost 4 bases to trimming and J lost 2 bases; unmatched junction nucleotides: 9. CDR3 amino acids: CASSLGQGGFTDTQYF. Written as DNA, the CDR3 is TGCGCCAGCAGCCTAGGACAGGGAGGATTCACAGATACGCAGTATTTT.

The rearrangement joins TRBV6-6 to TRBJ1-5; weak D call: TRBD1 (6 bases). The CDR3 totals 14 residues. Trimming removed 6 bases at V and 3 bases at J, with 12 bases between. Germline V gene data show CDR1 as MNHNY and CDR2 as SVGAGI (reference sequence). The CDR3 loop reads CASRLTGSNQPQHF. CDR3 nucleotide sequence: TGTGCCAGCAGACTGACAGGTTCCAATCAGCCCCAGCATTTT.

This clone was seen just once. The V and J genes are TRBV5-1 and TRBJ2-1; 9 bases line up with TRBD1. V dropped 4 bases and J dropped 6; count of bases not matched to a gene: 8. The germline CDR1 and CDR2 sequences are SGHRS and YFSETQ. The CDR3 has 15 residues. DNA of the CDR3: TGCGCCAGCAGCCTCGGGGCGGGACAGGGCAATGAGCAGTTCTTC. As protein: CASSLGAGQGNEQFF.

A single count supports this clone. The gene calls are TRBV28 and TRBJ2-1, with 9 positions matching TRBD1. The germline V gene encodes CDR1 MDHEN and CDR2 SYDVKM. V lost 8 bases, J lost 7 bases, and 18 bases stayed unmatched. This CDR3 comprises 17 residues. CDR3 nucleotides: TGTGCCAGCCCGCCTGCGAACAGGGGGCCGAGTGGGAATGAGCAGTTCTTC. Amino acid sequence: CASPPANRGPSGNEQFF.

This clone was counted once. V usage is TRBV25-1 and J usage is TRBJ2-1, with D possibly being TRBD2 (6 bases). The germline V gene encodes CDR1 MGHDK and CDR2 SYGVNS. The V and J ends lost 5 bases and 6 bases respectively, with 11 bases between them. The CDR3 consists of 13 residues. As DNA, the CDR3 is TGTGCCAGCAGTATCTCCGGGGGCAATGAGCAGTTCTTC. Its translation is CASSISGGNEQFF. Full variable domain (rest looked up from reference TRBV25-1 and TRBJ2-1): EADIYQTPRYLVIGTGKKITLECSQTMGHDKMYWYQQDPGMELHLIHYSYGVNSTEKGDLSSESTVSRIRTEHFPLTLESARPSHTSQYLCASSISGGNEQFFGPGTRLTVL.